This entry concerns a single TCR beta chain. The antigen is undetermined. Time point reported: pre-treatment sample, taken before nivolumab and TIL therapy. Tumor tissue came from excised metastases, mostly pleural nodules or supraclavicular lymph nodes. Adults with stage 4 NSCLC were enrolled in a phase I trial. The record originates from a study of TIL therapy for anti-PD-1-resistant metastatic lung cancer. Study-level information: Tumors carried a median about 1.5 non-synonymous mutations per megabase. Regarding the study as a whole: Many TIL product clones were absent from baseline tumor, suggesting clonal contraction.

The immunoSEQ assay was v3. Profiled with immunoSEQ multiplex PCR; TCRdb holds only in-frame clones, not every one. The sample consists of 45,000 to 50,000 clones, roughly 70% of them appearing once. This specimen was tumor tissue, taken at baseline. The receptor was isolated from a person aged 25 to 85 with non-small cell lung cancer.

This chain's CDR3 is CSSSGGHGYTF. The CDR3 DNA follows: TGCAGTTCCTCGGGGGGGCATGGCTACACCTTC. The chain employs TRBV20-1 and TRBJ1-2; TRBD1 might be the D (6 bases). The V and J ends lost 8 bases and 6 bases respectively, with 13 bases between them. The CDR3 has 11 residues. Germline V CDR1 and CDR2: DFQATT, SNEGSKA (reference sequence).